This T cell receptor (beta chain) was obtained from a study of blood T cell repertoires in COVID-19 (dated by TCRdb to 2020 to 2022). With respect to the entire study: Collaborator samples came from the United States, Italy and Spain and covered acute and convalescent phases of COVID-19. The material from the prospective study consisted of cDNA or gDNA derived from T cells, B-cell-depleted T cells, or PBMCs. The dataset comprised deeply sampled blood TCRbeta repertoires from subjects exposed to, actively infected with, or recovered from COVID-19. The repertoires were made available in a free public database intended to serve as a resource for research on the immune response to SARS-CoV-2. The samples were drawn from the first 160 participants of the ongoing ImmuneRACE study and from 950 to 1,500 subjects provided by 6 global collaborators. A de-identified subject ID, COVID-19 status, age in years and sex were almost always included in the sample metadata. Where HLA class I and class II types were available, the types were taken from metadata supplied by the sample provider, not from assay-based typing. Broader findings and caveats from the paper: How much clinical and demographic metadata was included differed by source and by participant, and the metadata was provided uncurated.

A distance of 8 bases separates the germline ends of V and J, which lose 3 bases and 0 bases respectively. The CDR3, cysteine through phenylalanine, is 15 amino acids long. The retained sequence is limited to the CDR3, 45 bases, with the frame set at the first base. CDR1 and CDR2 are drawn from the germline V gene: MGHRA, YSYEKL. The immunoSEQ Assay, a bias-controlled multiplex PCR, was used to amplify TCRbeta CDR3 regions from genomic DNA. As for how the authors treated the data: The number of nucleated cells in each sample was estimated by amplification of reference gene primers within the assay. Sequence reads were collapsed and filtered to measure the absolute abundance of every unique TCRbeta CDR3 rearrangement. Productive Simpson clonality was computed per sample as the square root of Simpson's diversity index over productive rearrangements. As stored in TCRdb, this immuneACCESS dataset retains in-frame rearrangements with V and J assigned. A fraction of the clones does not appear; measured against another copy, unresolved V genes explain less than half of the discrepancy, and the remainder lacks a known reason. V and J calls and clone size are those listed in that table; D and trimming were worked out from the DNA. In all, the sample holds a few hundred thousand clones, and roughly 85% of those were seen once. Jointly, the top ten make up 7.2% of the sample.

With regard to this clone: The antigen it recognizes is unknown. No clone much larger than this one lies a single base away; base qualities are absent.

The collaborating institutions used their own protocols to collect whole blood in K2EDTA tubes. For TCRbeta analysis, collaborators shipped samples as frozen whole blood, isolated PBMCs, or DNA extracted from either of those sample types. The sequence was obtained from a human donor in a cohort sampled during active COVID-19. The chain is assembled from TRBV4-1 and TRBJ2-2; the D gene identity is not certain. Material for sequencing was peripheral blood. The CDR3 protein is CASSQRSANTGELFF. The nucleotide sequence reads as follows: TGCGCCAGCAGCCAGCGGTCCGCGAACACCGGGGAGCTGTTTTTT.